This TCR beta chain was identified during a study of technical replicates of blood from several donors. Produced via immunoSEQ multiplex PCR; TCRdb's table is partial and in-frame only. The sample shows around 56,000 clones, 90% to 95% of them seen only once. The J segment lost 5 bases and the V segment lost 7 bases, leaving 6 bases of the junction unmatched. Germline V gene data show CDR1 as SGHAT and CDR2 as FQNNGV. The CDR3 totals 14 residues. The source of this sequence is a human donor in good health. Some clones in this sample may be carry-over from other donors' samples. This chain joins TRBV11-2 and TRBJ1-1; 11 bases fit TRBD1. The material sequenced was PBMCs. In nucleotides, the CDR3 is TGTGCCAGCACGCGGACAGGGGGCTGGACTGAAGCTTTCTTT. This encodes CASTRTGGWTEAFF.